The sequence of this T cell receptor (beta chain) was determined in a study of tumor-infiltrating lymphocytes in primary liver carcinoma. General study results and limits: Tumors significantly exceeded blood in top-250-clone fraction (p = 0.039). Paired tumor-adjacent and tumor-blood samples overlapped less than tumor region pairs did.

Germline V gene lookup returns CDR1 MNHNS and CDR2 SASEGT. There are 13 residues in the CDR3. Trimming shortened V by 8 bases and J by 6 bases, and 11 bases separated the two germline ends. Comments on this clonotype: Its antigen is unidentified. A much larger clone lies a single base off, so this may be a read error. Here the CDR3 omits its conserved ending phenylalanine or tryptophan, so a read error is the likely source.

Co-extraction of both nucleic acids (RNA and DNA) used about 18-34 mg of unsorted bulk tissue. Sampling targeted five separate regions of each tumor, which included the tumor centre. Viable tumor cell content exceeded 75% in every tumor sample. cDNA specific to TCR beta was made from 500 ng of total RNA, with a constant-region primer employed for priming. Construction of TCR beta libraries relied on three successive nested multiplex PCR rounds employing slightly modified ARM-PCR. The first two PCR rounds used TRBV1-TRBV30 forward primers with a C-beta reverse primer, about 10 cycles each. One entry per CDR3 protein, called by TCRdb with MiXCR from the multiplex PCR reads. Of about 120,000 distinct CDR3 sequences listed, around two thirds are singletons.

The rearrangement uses TRBV6-1 and TRBJ1-6, with D possibly TRBD1 on 5 matching bases. Sequenced input: liver tumor tissue from sampling region 1. Subset: tumor region T1, superior pole. This TCR was sampled from a woman between 55 and 75 years old with primary liver carcinoma and hepatitis B virus infection. The CDR3 loop reads CASLWGSNSPLHI. The CDR3, as DNA: TGTGCCAGCTTGTGGGGCTCTAATTCACCCCTCCACATT.